The clone carrying this TCR beta chain was observed a single time. Its antigen remains unknown. This sample stems from a study of cytomegalovirus exposure and HLA in healthy donors. V trimming: 4 bases; J trimming: 5 bases; junction bases outside the gene matches: 5. In germline, CDR1 is SGHAT, CDR2 FQDESV (reference sequence). The CDR3 contains 15 residues. With 60 Vbeta and 13 Jbeta primers, the PCR was carried out. TCRdb's copy holds only in-frame clones and misses some; the assay was immunoSEQ multiplex PCR. The sample includes 60,000 to 70,000 clones, around 80% of them seen just once. Findings and caveats of the study: It was only CMV serostatus that was available as immune exposure information. Earlier analysis yielded a pattern in which most TCR beta V segments were productive about 90% or about 30% of the time. With later analysis, a missense DCLRE1C variant became linked to TCR beta V- and J-gene trimming. Per published reports, the classifier diagnosed cytomegalovirus status with high specificity and sensitivity.

This chain links TRBV11-1 with TRBJ1-5, with 10 bases that match TRBD1. This sequence was found in a man aged 35 to 55 in good health and CMV-seronegative. The source material was PBMCs. Here the CDR3 DNA reads TGTGCCAGCAGCTCCGGCGGGACAGGGGATCAGCCCCAGCATTTT. Its protein is CASSSGGTGDQPQHF.